This is a list of T cell receptor beta chains from one sample in a study of blood T cell repertoires in COVID-19. Profiling relied on immunoSEQ multiplex PCR, and the TCRdb table lists in-frame clones only, not all of them. The sample holds around 130,000 clones, about four fifths seen once. The sample consisted of PBMCs or T cells enriched from blood (not recorded which). The source is a young woman who had been exposed to COVID-19. CDR3s include the opening cysteine and the closing phenylalanine or tryptophan. The D gene is left open where the match is weak. Where a row states a size, it is once, few, many or the class of an expanded clone; other rows omit it.

V	D	size	J	CDR3	DNA
TRBV4-1	NA	few	TRBJ1-5	CASSQDFSLSNQPQHF	TGCGCCAGCAGCCAAGATTTTTCCCTTAGCAATCAGCCCCAGCATTTT
TRBV28	NA	NA	TRBJ1-5	CASTLADQPQHF	TGTGCCAGCACTCTGGCGGATCAGCCCCAGCATTTT
TRBV27	NA	NA	TRBJ1-5	CASSSKGPYSNQPQHF	TGTGCCAGCAGCTCTAAGGGGCCTTATAGCAATCAGCCCCAGCATTTT
TRBV18	NA	once	TRBJ1-2	CASSPPQGLNYGYTF	TGTGCCAGCTCACCACCCCAGGGACTTAACTATGGCTACACCTTC
TRBV12-3/TRBV12-4	NA	NA	TRBJ1-4	CASTRHSNEKLFF	TGTGCCAGCACCAGGCATTCTAATGAAAAACTGTTTTTT
TRBV28	NA	once	TRBJ1-5	CASSLTTKPQHF	TGTGCCAGCAGTTTGACGACTAAGCCCCAGCATTTT
TRBV6-5	TRBD1	once	TRBJ1-2	CASRSGTAYGYTF	TGTGCCAGCAGATCCGGGACAGCCTATGGCTACACCTTC
TRBV27	NA	NA	TRBJ2-7	CASSLSPLIYEQYF	TGTGCCAGCAGTTTATCTCCGCTAATCTACGAGCAGTACTTC
TRBV24-1	TRBD1	NA	TRBJ2-1	CATSDNDGTVNNEQFF	TGTGCCACCAGTGATAACGACGGGACAGTCAACAATGAGCAGTTCTTC
TRBV12-3/TRBV12-4	TRBD1	NA	TRBJ1-1	CATPRQGATEAFF	TGTGCCACCCCCCGACAGGGGGCGACTGAAGCTTTCTTT
TRBV5-1	TRBD2	NA	TRBJ2-2	CASRELAINRELFF	TGCGCCAGCAGGGAACTAGCGATTAATAGGGAGCTGTTTTTT
TRBV19	TRBD2	NA	TRBJ2-2	CASSLRGRAAGELFF	TGTGCCAGTAGTTTACGCGGGAGGGCCGCCGGGGAGCTGTTTTTT
TRBV7-9	NA	NA	TRBJ2-7	CASSHDREAYEQYF	TGTGCCAGCAGCCACGACAGGGAGGCCTACGAGCAGTACTTC